This T cell receptor beta chain was sequenced in a study of shared clonotypes between healthy human individuals. CD8 cells classed as naive were CD45RO-negative and positively selected for CCR7, excluding terminally differentiated effector memory CD45RA+ cells. Donors comprised healthy HIV-negative adults lacking recent acute infections or vaccinations. Findings and limits, study-wide: For naive CD4 cells, 4% to 6% of clonotypes were shared across a handful of donors.

The CDR3 is made up of 13 amino acids. Trimming cost V 0 bases and J 3 bases, with 6 bases left between them. Germline lookup yields CDR1 SGHRS and CDR2 YFSETQ. A few counts support this clone. Its specificity is unknown. In the same sample, other DNA sequences code for this CDR3. Sequencing was performed with immunoSEQ multiplex PCR; in TCRdb, only in-frame clones are kept and a portion is missing. Found here are 2 million to 2.5 million clones, 93% of them singletons; the top ten hold under 2%. The chain is built from TRBV5-1 and TRBJ1-1; D not certain. Sequenced material: naive CD8+ T cells from PBMCs. This clonotype originated in a man younger than 35 in good health. Some clones in this sample may be carry-over from other donors' samples. For the CDR3, the DNA is TGCGCCAGCAGCTTGGTTGGTTACACTGAAGCTTTCTTT. This codes for CASSLVGYTEAFF. The whole variable domain, remainder taken from reference TRBV5-1 and TRBJ1-1, is KAGVTQTPRYLIKTRGQQVTLSCSPISGHRSVSWYQQTPGQGLQFLFEYFSETQRNKGNFPGRFSGRQFSNSRSEMNVSTLELGDSALYLCASSLVGYTEAFFGQGTRLTVV.